The present TCR beta chain was sequenced within a study of cytomegalovirus exposure and HLA in healthy donors. The PCR employed 60 Vbeta primers together with 13 Jbeta primers. Generated by immunoSEQ multiplex PCR, the TCRdb table keeps only in-frame clones and is missing some. The sample includes 100,000 to 150,000 clones, 75% to 80% of them seen just once. Trimming at V came to 3 bases and at J to 5 bases, leaving 8 bases not matched to a gene. Germline V lookup: CDR1 SNHLY, CDR2 FYNNEI. There are 15 residues in the CDR3. The clonotype originates from a woman aged 40 to 50 in good health and CMV-seronegative. The sequenced material came from PBMCs. The chain employs TRBV2 and TRBJ2-7; 9 bases are shared with TRBD1. CDR3 amino acids: CASSEIQQGANEQYF. CDR3 coding DNA: TGTGCCAGCAGTGAGATTCAACAGGGGGCGAACGAGCAGTACTTC.